This record concerns one T cell receptor beta chain sequence. The CDR3 extends over 16 amino acids. In the original workflow: Cell counts per sample came from amplifying reference gene primers. Repertoires were generated with immunoSEQ multiplex PCR, while TCRdb's copy carries only in-frame clones and drops some. V, J and clone size reflect that table, while D and trimming were determined from the DNA. The data show some 100,000 clones, over 70% seen once. This entry is derived from a study of blood T cell repertoires in COVID-19. Study overall: Material from acute and convalescent COVID-19 was sourced from the United States, Italy and Spain. In each case, the material was cDNA or gDNA derived from T cells, B-cell-depleted T cells, or PBMCs.

This TCR came from a man aged 60-69 years with acute or convalescent COVID-19. The specimen was peripheral blood. The chain carries TRBV21-1 and TRBJ1-6; the table's TRBD1 call for D was not verified on the DNA. TRBV21-1 is a documented pseudogene. The DNA for the CDR3 is TGTGCCAGCAGTACGACAGGGGGCTTTTATAATTCACCCCTCCACTTT. Translation gives CASSTTGGFYNSPLHF.